The following is a TCR beta chain sequence with its context. With 2 bases clipped from V and 6 bases from J, the junction kept 4 bases outside the gene matches. The CDR3 is made up of 13 amino acids. In germline, CDR1 is SGHVS, CDR2 FQNEAQ. The method was immunoSEQ multiplex PCR; TCRdb's version includes in-frame clones alone and lacks a portion of them. The profile shows about 76,000 clones, about 93% of them singletons. This sample stems from a study of T cell changes during pregnancy in multiple sclerosis. The material sequenced was peripheral blood, taken in the first trimester of pregnancy. This sequence joins TRBV7-8 and TRBJ2-7; 7 bases are a match to TRBD2. The source is a female donor in good health, enrolled as a control in a pregnancy study. DNA for the CDR3: TGTGCCAGCAGCTTATGGCGGGAGTCCGAGCAGTACTTC. This codes for CASSLWRESEQYF.